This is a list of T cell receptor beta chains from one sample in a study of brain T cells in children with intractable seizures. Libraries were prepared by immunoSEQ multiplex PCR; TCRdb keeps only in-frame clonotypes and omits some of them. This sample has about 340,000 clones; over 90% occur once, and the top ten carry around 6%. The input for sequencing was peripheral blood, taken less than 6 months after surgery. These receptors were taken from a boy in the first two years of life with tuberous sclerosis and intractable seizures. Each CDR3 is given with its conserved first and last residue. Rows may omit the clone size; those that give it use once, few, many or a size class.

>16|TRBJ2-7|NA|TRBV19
CATSSLNSGRLYEQYF
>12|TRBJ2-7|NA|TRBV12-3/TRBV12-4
CASSPMRGEQYF
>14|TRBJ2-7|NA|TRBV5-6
CASSVRDRVPEQYF
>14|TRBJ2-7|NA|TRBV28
CASITSGHSYEQYF
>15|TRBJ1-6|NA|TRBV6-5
CASRYPGQGNSPLHF
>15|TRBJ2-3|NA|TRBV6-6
CASSYSTGGSDTQYF
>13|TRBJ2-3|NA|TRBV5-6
CASSLVVTDTQYF
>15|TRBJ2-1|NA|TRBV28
CASSLSGYGRNEQFF
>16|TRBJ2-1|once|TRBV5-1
CASSSERGKPYNEQFF
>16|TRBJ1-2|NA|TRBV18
CASSPQVGYGKGGYTF
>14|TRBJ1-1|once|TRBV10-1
CASSESGVNTEAFF
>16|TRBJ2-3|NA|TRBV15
CATSRGRTSGGDTQYF
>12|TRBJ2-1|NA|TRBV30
CAWNPGPNEQFF
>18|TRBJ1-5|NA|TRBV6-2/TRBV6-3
CASSSIDRGLISNQPQHF
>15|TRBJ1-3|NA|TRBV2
CASSVTGGSGNTIYF
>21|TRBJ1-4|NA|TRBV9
CASSVQAHEEDRKEEGEKLFF
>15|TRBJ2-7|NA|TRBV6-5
CASIRDPSEPYEQYF
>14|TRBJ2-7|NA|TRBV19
CASSIVSSSYEQYF
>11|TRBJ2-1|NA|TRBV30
CAWRPPNEQFF
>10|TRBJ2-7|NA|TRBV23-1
CASSDYEQYF
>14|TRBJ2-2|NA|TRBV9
CASSVGQGAGELFF
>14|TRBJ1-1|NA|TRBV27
CASRRRAENTEAFF
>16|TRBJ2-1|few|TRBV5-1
CASSTPGGTPYNEQFF
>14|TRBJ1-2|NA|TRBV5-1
CASSTYGTDYGYTF